This T cell receptor (beta chain) comes out of a study of T cell responses to AZD1222 COVID-19 vaccine. Notes on the study in general: Clonal diversity was possibly underestimated, and the donors were mostly white British, with more females. In the spike-specific TCR repertoire, nearly half reportedly target unmutated variant regions. With dominance at 160-218 and 743-854, vaccine-associated CD4 TCRs spanned spike. It was only a handful of AZD1222 recipients who were seropositive at baseline.

With respect to this clone: Its antigen is unidentified. An end of the junction does not agree with germline; a read error may underlie this.

Germline-derived CDR1 and CDR2 are SGHRS and YFSETQ. This CDR3 contains 19 residues. The data were produced by immunoSEQ multiplex PCR, yet TCRdb's version contains in-frame clones alone and is incomplete. The table has about 100,000 clones, 70% to 90% seen once. The chain carries TRBV5-1 and TRBJ2-1; 11 positions agree with TRBD2. Sequences were derived from peripheral blood, sampled on day 0 of AZD1222 vaccination. This receptor was taken from an adult in good health. As DNA, the CDR3 is TGTGCCAGCAGCTTGGGTGGGACTAGCGGTAAATTCTCCTACAATGAGCAGTTCTTC. It codes for CASSLGGTSGKFSYNEQFF.